In this sample, the clone carrying this T cell receptor beta chain turned up a few times. This entry is derived from a study of T cells in Graves' hyperthyroidism and ophthalmopathy. Enrolled ophthalmopathy patients presented with a Clinical Activity Score of at least 3, a NOSPECS grade of at least 4, and disease duration under 3 months. From around 11 ml of fresh peripheral blood, PBMCs were isolated. RNA transcripts were the template for amplifying TCR beta CDR3 regions. A first-round RT-PCR of the TCR CDR3 used the HTBI primer set. MiXCR was run by TCRdb on the multiplex PCR reads, yielding one entry per CDR3 protein. The repertoire includes some 490,000 distinct CDR3 sequences, about 20% of them detected once, and about 49% sits in the top ten. Sequenced material: blood. The sequence was obtained from a woman in her seventies with Graves' ophthalmopathy.

Here the CDR3 DNA reads TGTGCCAGCAGTTACGCGGCCGGGTTGATTTGGGGCTACACCTTC. Translation: CASSYAAGLIWGYTF. The V call is TRBV6-2 or TRBV6-3, the J call TRBJ1-2; D remains unclear. V was pared by 2 bases and J by 8 bases, with 18 bases between. CDR1 and CDR2 from the germline V gene are MNHEY and SVGEGT. The CDR3 is 15 amino acids.